Each of the 20 T cell receptor beta chains below was sequenced from the same sample in a study of blood T cell repertoires in COVID-19. The protocol was immunoSEQ multiplex PCR, while the TCRdb copy is restricted to in-frame clones and leaves out a portion. The data hold 200,000 to 250,000 clones, with 65% to 90% observed a single time. The sequencing sample was made of peripheral blood. The receptors here all came from a man aged 50 to 59 with acute or convalescent COVID-19.

The rearrangement links TRBV20-1 to TRBJ1-1; D call uncertain. CDR1 and CDR2 from the germline V gene are DFQATT and SNEGSKA (reference sequence). Trimming cost V 3 bases and J 10 bases, with 3 bases left between them. The CDR3 consists of 8 residues. CDR3 in DNA: TGCAGTGCTAGCCGAGCTTTCTTT. Translation: CSASRAFF.

The J gene is TRBJ2-3, the V gene TRBV3-1 (or the pseudogene TRBV3-2); possibly TRBD2 for D (5 bases). Germline loops: CDR1 LGHDT, CDR2 YNNKEL (reference sequence). The CDR3 consists of 13 residues. V was cut by 6 bases and J by 2 bases, with 9 bases left in between. The CDR3 DNA follows: TGTGCCAGCAGGCGGGTATCCACAGATACGCAGTATTTT. Residues: CASRRVSTDTQYF.

The V gene is TRBV5-6, the J gene TRBJ2-1; TRBD2 matches at 9 bases. There are 16 residues in the CDR3. Germline CDR1 reads SGHDT; CDR2 reads YYEEEE. V shed 0 bases and J 4 bases; nucleotides not matched to a gene: 5. Here the CDR3 DNA reads TGTGCCAGCAGCTTGGATAGCGGGAGAATTTACAATGAGCAGTTCTTC. Translation gives CASSLDSGRIYNEQFF.

V gene TRBV29-1 combines with J gene TRBJ1-2; weak D call: TRBD1 (5 bases). Germline CDR1 SQVTM, CDR2 ANQGSEA. The CDR3 contains 13 residues. Trimming shortened V by 3 bases and J by 0 bases, and 8 bases separated the two germline ends. This CDR3 is CSVDSTANYGYTF. The CDR3 coding sequence is TGCAGCGTTGACTCGACAGCTAACTATGGCTACACCTTC.

The J gene is TRBJ1-6, the V gene TRBV6-5; 8 positions agree with TRBD1. This CDR3 region has 15 residues. Unmatched junction bases numbered 3, after V lost 2 bases and J lost 6 bases. Germline CDR1 is MNHEY and CDR2 is SVGAGI. This CDR3 reads CASSYLGQGNSPLHF. The CDR3 DNA is TGTGCCAGCAGTTACCTTGGACAGGGTAATTCACCCCTCCACTTT.

The rearrangement uses TRBV7-9 and TRBJ2-7; no firm D call. CDR1 SEHNR and CDR2 FQNEAQ come from the germline V gene (reference sequence). This CDR3 has 13 residues. With 2 bases removed from V and 6 bases from J, the gap between germline ends came to 11 bases. The CDR3 coding sequence is TGTGCCAGCAGCTTAACCGCGACGGGCGAGCAGTACTTC. It encodes CASSLTATGEQYF.

This clone was seen only once. The chain carries TRBV9 and TRBJ1-1, with 8 bases fitting TRBD1. The germline gives CDR1 SGDLS, CDR2 YYNGEE. The CDR3 consists of 13 residues. Trimming took 4 bases from V and 7 from J; bases not matched to a gene: 6. The CDR3 coding sequence is TGTGCCAGCAGCTCGAGACAGGGGAATGAAGCTTTCTTT. Translated: CASSSRQGNEAFF.

The chain has TRBV25-1 and TRBJ1-6, with TRBD1 identical over 11 bases. CDR3 size: 15 residues. Germline values: CDR1 MGHDK, CDR2 SYGVNS. The V and J ends lost 6 bases and 9 bases, in that order; junction bases with no gene match: 7. CDR3 loop: CASSPGQGEASPLHF. Here the CDR3 DNA reads TGTGCCAGCAGCCCGGGACAGGGGGAAGCTTCACCCCTCCACTTT.

V gene TRBV5-1 combines with J gene TRBJ2-2; TRBD1 aligns across 8 bases. Germline-derived CDR1 and CDR2 are SGHRS and YFSETQ. CDR3 length: 14 amino acids. With 1 base clipped from V and 6 bases from J, the junction kept 2 bases outside the gene matches. CDR3 protein: CASSLIRGPGELFF. CDR3 bases: TGCGCCAGCAGCTTGATCAGGGGGCCCGGGGAGCTGTTTTTT.

CDR3 bases: TGTGCCAGCAGCAAAGTGGCAGGGGGCGGTCGCGGCTACACCTTC. Translating gives CASSKVAGGGRGYTF. The chain couples TRBV21-1 to TRBJ1-2; the table names TRBD1, a call not compared with the DNA. TRBV21-1 is an annotated pseudogene. The CDR3 length is 15 residues.

The V call is TRBV9, the J call TRBJ1-4, with TRBD1 as a possible D gene (5 bases). This CDR3 is built from 15 residues. In germline, CDR1 is SGDLS, CDR2 YYNGEE. V lost 0 bases to trimming and J lost 7 bases, with 13 bases between them. The CDR3 coding sequence is TGTGCCAGCAGCGTAGCGGGAGGGGCTACTGAAAAACTGTTTTTT. Protein sequence: CASSVAGGATEKLFF.

This rearrangement joins TRBV6-5 to TRBJ1-1; possible D gene TRBD1, 6 bases. Deletions cut 0 bases from V and 3 bases from J, with 14 bases between. This CDR3 region has 16 residues. Germline values: CDR1 MNHEY, CDR2 SVGAGI. The CDR3 protein is CASSYSLGAGDTEAFF. CDR3 bases: TGTGCCAGCAGTTACTCGTTGGGAGCAGGGGACACTGAAGCTTTCTTT.

The rearrangement uses TRBV11-2 and TRBJ1-2; no firm D call. The CDR3 runs 13 residues. The germline CDR1 and CDR2 sequences are SGHAT and FQNNGV. V lost 4 bases to trimming and J lost 8 bases, with 14 bases between them. The CDR3 reads CASSSDWVGGYTF. The DNA for the CDR3 is TGTGCCAGCAGCTCGGACTGGGTGGGGGGCTACACCTTC.

This clone came up once. The rearrangement links TRBV3-1 (or the pseudogene TRBV3-2) to TRBJ1-1; 8 bases align to TRBD1. This CDR3 contains 14 residues. The V gene's germline CDR1 is LGHDT and CDR2 YNNKEL (reference sequence). J gave up 7 bases and V 2 bases, and 6 bases lay outside the gene matches. Here the CDR3 DNA reads TGTGCCAGCAGCCAACAGGGGACAGGACTTGAAGCTTTCTTT. Translation: CASSQQGTGLEAFF.

The rearrangement links TRBV11-2 to TRBJ1-1; D gene unclear. Per germline, CDR1 SGHAT and CDR2 FQNNGV. The V gene lost 0 bases and the J gene lost 11 bases, with 19 bases spanning the gap. There are 15 residues in the CDR3. The CDR3, as DNA: TGTGCCAGCAGCTTAGATCAGGTGGCTGGTCCTGGCGCTTTCTTT. It yields the protein CASSLDQVAGPGAFF.

A single count supports this clone. V is TRBV5-1 and J is TRBJ1-3, with 10 bases aligning to TRBD1. The length of the CDR3 is 14 residues. The V and J ends lost 2 bases and 7 bases, in that order; junction bases with no gene match: 3. Germline CDR1 reads SGHRS; CDR2 reads YFSETQ. The CDR3 here is CASSFGTGANTIYF. The CDR3 region has the DNA TGCGCCAGCAGCTTTGGGACAGGGGCGAACACCATATATTTT. The full variable domain, its missing parts supplied by reference TRBV5-1 and TRBJ1-3, is KAGVTQTPRYLIKTRGQQVTLSCSPISGHRSVSWYQQTPGQGLQFLFEYFSETQRNKGNFPGRFSGRQFSNSRSEMNVSTLELGDSALYLCASSFGTGANTIYFGEGSWLTVV.

The chain's CDR3 is CASTDRTGQPQHF. The CDR3 coding sequence is TGCGCCAGCACCGACAGAACAGGGCAGCCCCAGCATTTT. The chain couples TRBV10-2 to TRBJ1-5; maybe TRBD1 (6 bases). From germline, CDR1 is WSHSY and CDR2 SAAADI. The length of the CDR3 is 13 residues. V was shortened by 7 bases and J by 7 bases, with 14 bases between the two germline ends.

The rearrangement joins TRBV18 to TRBJ2-5, with TRBD1 identical over 7 bases. The CDR3 runs to 13 residues. Germline CDR1 and CDR2: KGHSH and LQKENI. The junction had 3 bases not matched to a gene; V was cut back by 4 bases and J by 4 bases. CDR3 sequence: CASSLDRSETQYF. CDR3 nucleotides: TGTGCCAGCTCACTGGACAGGTCAGAGACCCAGTACTTC. The full variable domain, in which reference TRBV18 and TRBJ2-5 provide the parts outside the CDR3, is NAGVMQNPRHLVRRRGQEARLRCSPMKGHSHVYWYRQLPEEGLKFMVYLQKENIIDESGMPKERFSAEFPKEGPSILRIQQVVRGDSAAYFCASSLDRSETQYFGPGTRLLVL.

The chain combines TRBV7-9 with TRBJ2-3; 9 bases are a match to TRBD2. Germline V gene data show CDR1 as SEHNR and CDR2 as FQNEAQ (reference sequence). Losses at the gene ends were 5 bases for V and 1 base for J; bases not matched to a gene: 10. The CDR3 consists of 17 residues. CDR3 region: CASSPLTSGLGTDTQYF. In DNA form, the CDR3 reads TGTGCCAGCAGCCCACTGACTAGCGGCCTCGGCACAGATACGCAGTATTTT.

The rearrangement links TRBV18 to TRBJ2-7; tentative D call: TRBD1 (6 bases). The V gene lost 2 bases and the J gene lost 6 bases, with 14 bases spanning the gap. Germline CDR1 KGHSH, CDR2 LQKENI. There are 14 residues in the CDR3. The CDR3 DNA is TGTGCCAGCTCACCAGGGACATTCCTTCGCGAGCAGTACTTC. Translating gives CASSPGTFLREQYF.